Detailed here is one T cell receptor (beta chain). Its antigen remains undetermined. No per-base quality is available; no much larger clone lies one base away. The immunoSEQ Assay, a bias-controlled multiplex PCR, was used to amplify TCRbeta CDR3 regions from genomic DNA. Per the original workflow: Nucleated cell counts per sample were estimated from amplification of reference gene primers within the assay. To quantify the absolute abundance of each unique TCRbeta CDR3 rearrangement, sequence reads were collapsed and filtered. For each sample, productive Simpson clonality was calculated as the square root of Simpson's diversity index over productive rearrangements. This is the immuneACCESS table as TCRdb keeps it, with only in-frame sequences that have V and J called. A part of the clones is gone; compared with another copy, unresolved V genes explain less than half, and the rest is unexplained. Clonal size and the V and J genes are those of that table, whereas D and trimming came from the DNA. Present in this sample are a few hundred thousand clones, about 87% of which were seen just once. Over 10% of the sample lies in the top ten.

In Seattle, one collaborating source enrolled patients while the infection was active and tracked those patients longitudinally over the course of disease. Each collaborating institution followed its own protocols to collect whole blood in K2EDTA tubes. For TCRbeta analysis, collaborator samples were shipped as frozen whole blood, as isolated PBMCs, or as DNA extracted from either sample type. The entry originates in a study of blood T cell repertoires in COVID-19 (dated by TCRdb to the early 2020s). About the investigation overall: Samples from collaborators originated in the United States, Italy and Spain and spanned both the acute and convalescent phases of COVID-19. The sample metadata nearly always contained a de-identified subject ID, COVID-19 status, age in years and sex. The repertoires were released in a freely available public database intended as a resource for research on the immune response to SARS-CoV-2. Where available, HLA class I and class II types were taken from metadata supplied by the sample provider and were not determined by assay-based typing. Samples were obtained from the ongoing ImmuneRACE study (first 160 participants) and from 1,254 subjects provided by 6 global collaborators. Subjects who had been exposed to COVID-19, were actively infected with it, or had recovered from it provided the deeply sampled blood TCRbeta repertoires that made up the dataset. The material from the prospective study consisted of cDNA or gDNA derived from T cells, B-cell-depleted T cells, or PBMCs.

Overall study outcomes, separate from this receptor: How much clinical and demographic metadata was included differed by source and by participant, and the metadata was provided uncurated.

The CDR3, cysteine through phenylalanine, is 15 amino acids long. The kept DNA is CDR3 alone, 45 bases in frame from the first base. The junction carries 9 bases between V and J, which are trimmed by 2 bases and 0 bases respectively. From the germline V gene, CDR1 is SNHLY and CDR2 is FYNNEI. The sequenced material came from peripheral blood. The source of this sequence is a woman aged 50 to 60 with COVID-19, enrolled during active disease. Rearrangement joined TRBV2 to TRBJ2-3, with no confidently assigned D gene. DNA sequence: TGTGCCAGCAGTGAACTACCCAGGAGCACAGATACGCAGTATTTT. Translation gives CASSELPRSTDTQYF. Supplemented by the reference TRBV2 and TRBJ2-3 proteins around the CDR3, the complete variable domain is EPEVTQTPSHQVTQMGQEVILRCVPISNHLYFYWYRQILGQKVEFLVSFYNNEISEKSEIFDDQFSVERPDGSNFTLKIRSTKLEDSAMYFCASSELPRSTDTQYFGPGTRLTVL.